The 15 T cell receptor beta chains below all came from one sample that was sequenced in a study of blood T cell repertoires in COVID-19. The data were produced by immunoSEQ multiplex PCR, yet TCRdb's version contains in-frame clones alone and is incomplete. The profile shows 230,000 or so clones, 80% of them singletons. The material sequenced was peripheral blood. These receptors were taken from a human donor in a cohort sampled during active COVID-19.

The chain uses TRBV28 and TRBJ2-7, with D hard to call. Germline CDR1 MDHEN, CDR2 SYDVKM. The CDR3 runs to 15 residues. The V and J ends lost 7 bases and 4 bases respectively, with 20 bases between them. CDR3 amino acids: CASISGRRAGYEQYF. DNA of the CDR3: TGTGCCAGCATTTCAGGAAGGCGTGCAGGTTACGAGCAGTACTTC.

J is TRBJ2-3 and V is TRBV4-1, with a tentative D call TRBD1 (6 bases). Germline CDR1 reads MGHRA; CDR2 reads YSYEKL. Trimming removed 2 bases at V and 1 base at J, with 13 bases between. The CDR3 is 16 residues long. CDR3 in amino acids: CASSQLNRARTDTQYF. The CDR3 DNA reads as TGCGCCAGCAGCCAACTTAACAGGGCCCGCACAGATACGCAGTATTTT.

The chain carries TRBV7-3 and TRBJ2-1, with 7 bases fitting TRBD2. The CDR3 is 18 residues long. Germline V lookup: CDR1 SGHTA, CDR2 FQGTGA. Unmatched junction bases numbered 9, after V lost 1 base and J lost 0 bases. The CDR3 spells CASSLRPRGGSSYNEQFF. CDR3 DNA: TGTGCCAGCAGCTTAAGACCCCGCGGCGGGAGCTCCTACAATGAGCAGTTCTTC.

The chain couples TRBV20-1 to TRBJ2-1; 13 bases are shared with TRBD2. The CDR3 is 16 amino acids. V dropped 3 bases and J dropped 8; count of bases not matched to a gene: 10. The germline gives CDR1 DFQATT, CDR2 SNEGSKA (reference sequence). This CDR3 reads CSASEGLAGAKYEQFF. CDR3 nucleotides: TGCAGTGCTAGTGAAGGACTAGCGGGAGCTAAGTATGAGCAGTTCTTC.

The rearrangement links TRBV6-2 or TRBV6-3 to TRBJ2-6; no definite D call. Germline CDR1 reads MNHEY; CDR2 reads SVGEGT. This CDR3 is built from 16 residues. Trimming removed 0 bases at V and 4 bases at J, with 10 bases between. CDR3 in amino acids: CASSYSPGAGANVLTF. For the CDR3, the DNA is TGTGCCAGCAGTTACTCCCCCGGTGCCGGGGCCAACGTCCTGACTTTC.

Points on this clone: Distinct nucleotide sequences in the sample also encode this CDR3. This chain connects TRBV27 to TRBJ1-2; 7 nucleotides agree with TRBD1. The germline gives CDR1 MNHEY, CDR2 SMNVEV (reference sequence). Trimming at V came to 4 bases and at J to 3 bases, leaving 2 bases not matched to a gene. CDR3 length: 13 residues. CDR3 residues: CASSWTGDYGYTF. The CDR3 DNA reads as TGTGCCAGCAGTTGGACAGGCGACTATGGCTACACCTTC.

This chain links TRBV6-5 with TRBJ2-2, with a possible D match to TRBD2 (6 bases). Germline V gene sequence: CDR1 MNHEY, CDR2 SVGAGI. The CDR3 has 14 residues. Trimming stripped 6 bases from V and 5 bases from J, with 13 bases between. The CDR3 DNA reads TGTGCCAGCAGGAGTAGCGGCAGAACCGGGGAGCTGTTTTTT. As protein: CASRSSGRTGELFF.

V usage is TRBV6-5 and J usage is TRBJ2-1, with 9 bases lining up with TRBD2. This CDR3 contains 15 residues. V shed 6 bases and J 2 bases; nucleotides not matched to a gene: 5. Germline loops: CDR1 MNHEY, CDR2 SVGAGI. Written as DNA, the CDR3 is TGTGCCAGCAGCCGGACTAGCGCAACCTACAATGAGCAGTTCTTC. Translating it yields CASSRTSATYNEQFF.

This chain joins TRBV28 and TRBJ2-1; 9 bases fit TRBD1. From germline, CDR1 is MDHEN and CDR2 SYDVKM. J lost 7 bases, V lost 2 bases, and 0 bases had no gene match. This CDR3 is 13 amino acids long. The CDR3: CASSLDRGNEQFF. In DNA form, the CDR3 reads TGTGCCAGCAGTTTAGACAGGGGGAATGAGCAGTTCTTC.

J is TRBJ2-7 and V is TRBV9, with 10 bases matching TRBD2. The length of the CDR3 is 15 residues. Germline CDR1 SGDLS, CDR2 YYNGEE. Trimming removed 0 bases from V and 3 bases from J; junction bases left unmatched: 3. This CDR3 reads CASSVAAGGNYEQYF. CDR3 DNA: TGTGCCAGCAGCGTAGCAGCGGGGGGGAACTACGAGCAGTACTTC. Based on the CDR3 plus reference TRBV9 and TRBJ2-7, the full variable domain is DSGVTQTPKHLITATGQRVTLRCSPRSGDLSVYWYQQSLDQGLQFLIQYYNGEERAKGNILERFSAQQFPDLHSELNLSSLELGDSALYFCASSVAAGGNYEQYFGPGTRLTVT.

CDR3 sequence: CASRQALLLNTEAFF. The CDR3 nucleotides read TGTGCCAGCCGACAGGCGCTACTTCTGAACACTGAAGCTTTCTTT. The chain carries TRBV19 and TRBJ1-1; D is perhaps TRBD1 (6 bases). Trimming took 9 bases from V and 0 from J, leaving 17 bases between them. This CDR3 contains 15 residues. Germline CDR1 LNHDA, CDR2 SQIVND (reference sequence).

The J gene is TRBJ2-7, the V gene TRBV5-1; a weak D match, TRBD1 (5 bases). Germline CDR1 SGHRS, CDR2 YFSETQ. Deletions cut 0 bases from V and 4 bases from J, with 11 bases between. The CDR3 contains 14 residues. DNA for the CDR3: TGCGCCAGCAGCTTGGCCGACAGAGAGTACGAGCAGTACTTC. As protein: CASSLADREYEQYF.

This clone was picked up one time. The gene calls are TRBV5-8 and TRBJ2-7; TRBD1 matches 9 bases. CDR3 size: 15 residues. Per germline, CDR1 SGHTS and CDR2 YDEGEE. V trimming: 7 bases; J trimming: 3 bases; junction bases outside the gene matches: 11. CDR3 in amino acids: CASPSDRGRSYEQYF. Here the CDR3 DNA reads TGTGCCAGCCCCTCTGACAGGGGGAGAAGCTACGAGCAGTACTTC.

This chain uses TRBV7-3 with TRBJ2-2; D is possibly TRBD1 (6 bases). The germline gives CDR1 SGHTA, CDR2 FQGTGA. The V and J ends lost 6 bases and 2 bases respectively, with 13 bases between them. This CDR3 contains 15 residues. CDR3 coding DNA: TGTGCCAGCAGACCAACAGGGACCAACACCGGGGAGCTGTTTTTT. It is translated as CASRPTGTNTGELFF.

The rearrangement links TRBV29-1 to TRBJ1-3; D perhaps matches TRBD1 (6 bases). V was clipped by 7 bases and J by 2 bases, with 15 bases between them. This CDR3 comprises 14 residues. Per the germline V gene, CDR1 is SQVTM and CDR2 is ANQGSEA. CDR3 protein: CSAQGGGTGNTIYF. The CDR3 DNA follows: TGCAGCGCTCAAGGGGGGGGCACTGGAAACACCATATATTTT.